This entry is about one T cell receptor (beta chain). One end of the junction fails to match germline, which may point to a read error. This CDR3 contains 12 residues. This entry is derived from a study of blood T cell repertoires in COVID-19. Turning to the study itself: The study drew acute and convalescent COVID-19 samples from the United States, Italy and Spain.

Profiled with immunoSEQ multiplex PCR; TCRdb holds only in-frame clones, not every one. The table includes about 320,000 clones, 85% detected once. Sequencing was performed on peripheral blood. This chain links TRBV12-3 or TRBV12-4 with TRBJ2-1; D is possibly TRBD1 (6 bases). The TCR was taken from a human donor in a cohort sampled during active COVID-19. The CDR3 DNA sequence: TGTGCCAGCAGGCTGGATACAGGGTACGAGCTCTTC. Protein product: CASRLDTGYELF.